This T cell receptor (beta chain) is drawn from a study of identical twins. TCRdb ran MiXCR on the 5' RACE reads and lists one entry per CDR3 protein. The sample has under 1 million distinct CDR3 sequences; around an eighth are singletons. Study results and caveats: Excess sharing by twins proved weaker in beta out-of-frame sequences. The models gave estimates that fell short of the out-of-frame TCR alpha sharing seen in monozygotic twins. Cord blood's abundant beta clonotypes had fewer insertions, unlike memory repertoires.

The V and J ends lost 4 bases and 3 bases respectively, with 13 bases between them. CDR3 length: 15 amino acids. Germline V lookup: CDR1 KGHSH, CDR2 LQKENI. This clonotype was observed a handful of times. Its target is unknown. These data also formed part of another study, on yellow fever vaccine responses in identical twins. Turning to that study: The T cell response to vaccination in identical twins was reportedly partly convergent and partly personalized.

The sequence was collected from a woman younger than 35 in good health. The chain uses TRBV18 and TRBJ2-1; D might be TRBD1 (7 bases). Material for sequencing was PBMCs. CDR3 region: CASSLQGTDYNEQFF. CDR3 nucleotides: TGTGCCAGCTCACTACAGGGGACTGACTACAATGAGCAGTTCTTC.